The 18 T cell receptor beta chains below come from one sample, sequenced in a study of cytomegalovirus exposure and HLA in healthy donors (dated by TCRdb to 2017 to 2019). The library was built by means of the immunoSEQ multiplex PCR assay. A mixture of 60 forward primers for TCR Vbeta segments and 13 reverse primers for TCR Jbeta segments was used in the multiplex PCR. TCRdb carries this immuneACCESS record with in-frame sequences only. Its versions omit some clonotypes, under half of them owing to an unresolved V gene in the studies checked, with the rest unexplained. The sample table contains 160,000 or so clones; only one count was recorded for approximately 78% of them. In total, the top ten clones hold more than 7% of the sample. The specimen sequenced was PBMCs. The receptors shown here come from a male donor in good health and CMV-seropositive.

V gene TRBV5-4 combines with J gene TRBJ1-1; 7 bases are a match to TRBD1. Trimming at V came to 0 bases and at J to 1 base, leaving 0 bases not matched to a gene. Germline lookup yields CDR1 SGHNT and CDR2 YYREEE (reference sequence). The CDR3 spans 14 residues. CDR3 loop: CASSLDRGNTEAFF. CDR3 sequence (DNA): TGTGCCAGCAGCTTGGACAGGGGGAACACTGAAGCTTTCTTT.

This chain links TRBV19 with TRBJ2-7; D might be TRBD1 (6 bases). Germline V lookup: CDR1 LNHDA, CDR2 SQIVND (reference sequence). The CDR3 is 13 amino acids. V shed 5 bases and J shed 0 bases, with 8 bases lying between them. This chain's CDR3 is CASSRTVSYEQYF. CDR3 nucleotide sequence: TGTGCCAGTAGTCGGACAGTCTCCTACGAGCAGTACTTC.

As concerns this clone: One end of the junction fails to match germline, which may point to a read error. The CDR3 spells CASSLDAVLFQTQHF. CDR3 DNA sequence: TGTGCCAGCAGCTTAGATGCCGTATTATTTCAGACCCAGCATTTT. The chain uses TRBV7-2 and TRBJ1-5; unclear D gene. Germline CDR1 is SGHTA and CDR2 is FQGNSA. CDR3 size: 15 residues.

The CDR3 DNA is TGTGCCTGGGGTTCCGCTAGCGCACAACAGACCCAGTACTTC. It encodes CAWGSASAQQTQYF. The J gene is TRBJ2-5, the V gene TRBV30, with D perhaps TRBD2 (6 bases). CDR3 length: 14 residues. V lost 5 bases and J lost 6, with 19 bases in between. In germline, CDR1 is GTSNPN, CDR2 SVGIG (reference sequence).

This chain connects TRBV9 to TRBJ2-5; 9 bases align to TRBD2. CDR1 and CDR2 (germline): SGDLS, YYNGEE. This CDR3 is built from 14 residues. V was clipped by 1 base and J by 7 bases; unmatched bases: 5. The CDR3 spells CASSVSSGAGTQYF. The DNA for the CDR3 is TGTGCCAGCAGCGTATCTAGCGGGGCCGGGACCCAGTACTTC.

The J gene is TRBJ1-5, the V gene TRBV6-1, with D unclear. This CDR3 is 13 amino acids long. Trimming left V 8 bases short and J 3 bases short, with 11 bases between. Germline CDR1 reads MNHNS; CDR2 reads SASEGT. The CDR3 protein is CASGPWLNQPQHF. In DNA, the CDR3 is TGTGCCAGCGGCCCTTGGCTCAATCAGCCCCAGCATTTT.

This clone was picked up a small number of times. The rearrangement joins TRBV20-1 to TRBJ1-1; 7 bases line up with TRBD1. The ends lost 2 bases at V and 11 bases at J; junction bases unmatched: 2. Germline-derived CDR1 and CDR2 are DFQATT and SNEGSKA (reference sequence). This CDR3 spans 10 amino acids. The CDR3 region has the DNA TGCAGTGCTAGATTACAGGGGGCTTTCTTT. Its translation: CSARLQGAFF.

This sequence joins TRBV15 and TRBJ2-7; 7 bases agree with TRBD1. The CDR3 is made up of 13 amino acids. V shed 5 bases and J 4 bases; nucleotides not matched to a gene: 5. CDR1 and CDR2 from the germline V gene are LNHNV and YYDKDF (reference sequence). The CDR3, as DNA: TGTGCCACCAGCCCGTCGGGACAGTACGAGCAGTACTTC. It yields the protein CATSPSGQYEQYF.

This rearrangement joins TRBV6-1 to TRBJ2-2; the D is unclear. Trimming removed 5 bases from V and 4 bases from J, with 11 bases in between. The CDR3 is made up of 14 amino acids. The germline gives CDR1 MNHNS, CDR2 SASEGT. The CDR3 spells CASSPVLRTGELFF. The CDR3 DNA follows: TGTGCCAGCAGTCCAGTCCTTCGCACCGGGGAGCTGTTTTTT.

The chain carries TRBV5-1 and TRBJ1-1; no reliable D call. Between the trimmed V and J ends, which lost 4 bases and 0 bases, there was a span of 7 bases. The CDR3 spans 13 residues. Germline-derived CDR1 and CDR2 are SGHRS and YFSETQ. In DNA, the CDR3 is TGCGCCAGCAGCCCCGGGATGAACACTGAAGCTTTCTTT. Protein sequence: CASSPGMNTEAFF.

The chain has TRBV5-6 and TRBJ2-7, with D hard to call. CDR3 length equals 13 residues. Germline CDR1 SGHDT, CDR2 YYEEEE. Trimming removed 2 bases at V and 0 bases at J, with 6 bases between. The CDR3 bases are TGTGCCAGCAGCTTCTCCCCCTCCTACGAGCAGTACTTC. It encodes CASSFSPSYEQYF.

V usage is TRBV6-5 and J usage is TRBJ1-1; no clear D gene. Germline CDR1 MNHEY, CDR2 SVGAGI. The V end was cut by 4 bases, the J end by 3 bases, with 6 bases between. The CDR3 totals 12 residues. CDR3 in DNA: TGTGCCAGCAGTTCCACAGACACTGAAGCTTTCTTT. It is translated as CASSSTDTEAFF.

The J gene is TRBJ1-1, the V gene TRBV9; tentatively, D is TRBD1 (5 bases). V was clipped by 4 bases and J by 5 bases, with 18 bases between them. Per the germline V gene, CDR1 is SGDLS and CDR2 is YYNGEE. This CDR3 is 15 amino acids long. CDR3 nucleotide sequence: TGTGCCAGCAGCCGCTTTTCCTCGGGGGGGACTGAAGCTTTCTTT. Amino acids: CASSRFSSGGTEAFF.

The table lists this clone with a few counts. This chain uses TRBV7-9 with TRBJ2-7; the D gene is possibly TRBD1 (6 bases). The CDR3 loop spans 12 amino acids. Trimming took 4 bases from V and 5 from J, leaving 9 bases between them. From germline, CDR1 is SEHNR and CDR2 FQNEAQ (reference sequence). The CDR3: CASSYSGDEQYF. CDR3 coding DNA: TGTGCCAGCAGCTATTCAGGGGACGAGCAGTACTTC.

The V call is TRBV10-3, the J call TRBJ1-2; D not certain. The length of the CDR3 is 14 residues. From germline, CDR1 is ENHRY and CDR2 SYGVKD. Trimming shortened V by 4 bases and J by 0 bases, and 9 bases separated the two germline ends. The CDR3 spells CAISAEGANYGYTF. The CDR3 region has the DNA TGTGCCATCAGTGCCGAGGGAGCTAACTATGGCTACACCTTC.

The chain joins TRBV5-8 to TRBJ1-3; D unresolved. The germline V gene encodes CDR1 SGHTS and CDR2 YDEGEE. V lost 5 bases and J lost 4, with 10 bases in between. The CDR3 extends over 13 amino acids. The CDR3 protein is CASSLVLGNTIYF. The CDR3 coding sequence is TGTGCCAGCAGTTTAGTCCTCGGAAACACCATATATTTT.

This chain connects TRBV9 to TRBJ2-5; 12 bases line up with TRBD1. The CDR3 is 16 residues long. Germline V gene sequence: CDR1 SGDLS, CDR2 YYNGEE. The J segment lost 4 bases and the V segment lost 2 bases, leaving 6 bases of the junction unmatched. The CDR3 coding sequence is TGTGCCAGCAGCGTTTCCGGGACAGGGGGCCGAGAGACCCAGTACTTC. Translation gives CASSVSGTGGRETQYF.

V gene TRBV6-5 combines with J gene TRBJ1-1; D is unresolved. CDR3 size: 15 residues. Trimming removed 0 bases at V and 0 bases at J, with 8 bases between. CDR1 is MNHEY and CDR2 is SVGAGI in the germline V gene. The CDR3 sequence: CASSYSENMNTEAFF. The CDR3 DNA sequence: TGTGCCAGCAGTTACTCGGAGAACATGAACACTGAAGCTTTCTTT.